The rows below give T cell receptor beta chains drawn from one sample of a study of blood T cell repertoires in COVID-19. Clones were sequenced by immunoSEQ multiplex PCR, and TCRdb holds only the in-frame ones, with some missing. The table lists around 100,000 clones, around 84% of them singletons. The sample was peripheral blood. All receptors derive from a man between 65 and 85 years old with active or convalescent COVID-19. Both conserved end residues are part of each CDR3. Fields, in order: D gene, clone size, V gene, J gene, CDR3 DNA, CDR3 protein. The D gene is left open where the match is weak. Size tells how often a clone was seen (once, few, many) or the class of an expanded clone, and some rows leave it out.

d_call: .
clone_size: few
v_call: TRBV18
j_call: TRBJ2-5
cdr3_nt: TGTGCCAGCTCACCGGGGGGTCGTCAAGAGACCCAGTACTTC
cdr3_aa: CASSPGGRQETQYF

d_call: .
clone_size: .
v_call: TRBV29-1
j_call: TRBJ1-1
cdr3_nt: TGCAGCGCCACTTCCCCCAGGGTCTCTGAAGCTTTCTTT
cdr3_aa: CSATSPRVSEAFF

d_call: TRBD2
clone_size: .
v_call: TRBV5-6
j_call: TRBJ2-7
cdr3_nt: TGTGCCAGCAGCCCGCGGACTAGCGGGGCTAACTATTTC
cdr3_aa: CASSPRTSGANYF

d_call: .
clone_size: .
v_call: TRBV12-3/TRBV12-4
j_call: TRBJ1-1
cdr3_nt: TGTGCCAGCAGTTTAGGAGGGAACGGGGGAGCTTTCTTT
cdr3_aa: CASSLGGNGGAFF

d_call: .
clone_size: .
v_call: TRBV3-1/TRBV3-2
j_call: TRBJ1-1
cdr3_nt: TGTGCCAGCAGCCAAGTAAACCCAGGGGAAACTGAAGCTTTCTTT
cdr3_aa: CASSQVNPGETEAFF

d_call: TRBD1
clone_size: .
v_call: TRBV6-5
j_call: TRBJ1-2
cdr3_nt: TGTGCCAGCACCTCGGACAGGGAGGCCCATGGCTACACCTTC
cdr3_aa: CASTSDREAHGYTF

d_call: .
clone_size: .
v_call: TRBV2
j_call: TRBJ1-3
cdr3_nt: TGTGCCAGCAGGGTGACACCGACCCCTGGAAACACCATATATTTT
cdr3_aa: CASRVTPTPGNTIYF

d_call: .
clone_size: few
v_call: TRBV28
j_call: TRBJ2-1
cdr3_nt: TGTGCCAGCAGTTCAGGGTTTGAGCAGTTCTTC
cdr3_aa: CASSSGFEQFF

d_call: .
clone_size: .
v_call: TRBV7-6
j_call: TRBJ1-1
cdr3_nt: TGTGCCAGCAGCTGGGGGACCGGGAGGAACACTGAAGCTTTCTTT
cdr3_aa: CASSWGTGRNTEAFF

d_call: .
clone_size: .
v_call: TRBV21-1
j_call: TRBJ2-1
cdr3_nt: TGTGCCACCGCAACCGGTGTAGTGGAGGGAAACTACAATGAGCAGTTCTTC
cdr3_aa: CATATGVVEGNYNEQFF

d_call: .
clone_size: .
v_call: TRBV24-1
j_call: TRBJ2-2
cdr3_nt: TGTGCCACCAGTGATAGGGGGTTGGTGGCCGGGGAGCTGTTTTTT
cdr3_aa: CATSDRGLVAGELFF

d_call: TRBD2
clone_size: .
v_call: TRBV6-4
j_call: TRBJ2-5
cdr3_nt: TGTGCCAGCAGTGACCGACTAGCTAAGATGGAGACCCAGTACTTC
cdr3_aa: CASSDRLAKMETQYF

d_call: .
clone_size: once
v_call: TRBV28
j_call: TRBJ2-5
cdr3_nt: TGTGCCAGCAACCCAGGGGGACTCCCGGAGACCCAGTACTTC
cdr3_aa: CASNPGGLPETQYF

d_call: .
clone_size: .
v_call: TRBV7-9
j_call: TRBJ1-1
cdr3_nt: TGTGCCAGCAGCCAAAATTCAAACACTGAAGCTTTCTTT
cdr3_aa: CASSQNSNTEAFF

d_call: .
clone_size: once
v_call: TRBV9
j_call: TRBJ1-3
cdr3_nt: TGTGCCAGCAGCGTCAGTTCCATCTCTGGAAACACCATATATTTT
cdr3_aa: CASSVSSISGNTIYF

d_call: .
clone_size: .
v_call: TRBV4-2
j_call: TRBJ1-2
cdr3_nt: TGTGCCAGCAGTCAACAATTAGTTGGGACACCCTATGGCTACACCTTC
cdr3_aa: CASSQQLVGTPYGYTF

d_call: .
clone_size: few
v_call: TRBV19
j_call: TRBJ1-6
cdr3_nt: TGTGCCAGTAGGGCCCAGGGTAGTAGTTCACCCCTCCACTTT
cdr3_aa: CASRAQGSSSPLHF

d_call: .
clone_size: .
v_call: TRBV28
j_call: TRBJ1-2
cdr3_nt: TGTGCCGGGCTAGGGGACTATGGCTACACCTTC
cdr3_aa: CAGLGDYGYTF

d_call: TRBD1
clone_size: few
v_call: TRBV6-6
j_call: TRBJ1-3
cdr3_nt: TGTGCCAGCAGTGGGACAGGAACCCACTCTGGAAACACCATATATTTT
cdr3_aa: CASSGTGTHSGNTIYF

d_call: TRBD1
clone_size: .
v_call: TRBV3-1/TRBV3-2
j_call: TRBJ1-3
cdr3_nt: TGTGCCAGCAGCTTAGGACAGGCTGGAAACACCATATATTTT
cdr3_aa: CASSLGQAGNTIYF

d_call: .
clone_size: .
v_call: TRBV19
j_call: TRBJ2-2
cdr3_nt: TGTGCCAGTAGCAACAGGGTCACCGGGGAGCTGTTTTTT
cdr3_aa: CASSNRVTGELFF

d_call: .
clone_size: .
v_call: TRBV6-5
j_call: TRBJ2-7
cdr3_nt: TGTGCCAGCAGCGAGGACAGACCCTACGAGCAGTACTTC
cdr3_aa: CASSEDRPYEQYF

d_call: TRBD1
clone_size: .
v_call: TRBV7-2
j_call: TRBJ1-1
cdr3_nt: TGTGCCAGCAGCTTAGGAGGACCCGGGACAGGACGGACAGGGTTCTTT
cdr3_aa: CASSLGGPGTGRTGFF

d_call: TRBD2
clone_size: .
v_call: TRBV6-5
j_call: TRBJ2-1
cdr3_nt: TGTGCCAGCAGTTACACGGGGGGTTACAATGAGCAGTTCTTC
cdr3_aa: CASSYTGGYNEQFF

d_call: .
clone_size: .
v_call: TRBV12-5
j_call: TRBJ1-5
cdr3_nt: TGTGCTAGTGGTCCTTTACAGCCCCAGCATTTT
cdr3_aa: CASGPLQPQHF

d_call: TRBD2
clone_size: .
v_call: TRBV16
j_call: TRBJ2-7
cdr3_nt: TGTGCCAGCAGCCTTGGGACTAGCTACGAGCAGTACTTC
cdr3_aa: CASSLGTSYEQYF

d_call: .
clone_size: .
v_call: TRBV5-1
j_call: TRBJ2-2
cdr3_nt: TGCGCCAGCAGCCCGGACCCCCGGAGGGGGGAGCTGTTTTTT
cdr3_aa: CASSPDPRRGELFF

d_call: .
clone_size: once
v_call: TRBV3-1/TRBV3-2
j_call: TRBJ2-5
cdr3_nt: TGTGCCAGCAGCCATTTGGGGGGTCAGACCCAGTACTTC
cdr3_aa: CASSHLGGQTQYF

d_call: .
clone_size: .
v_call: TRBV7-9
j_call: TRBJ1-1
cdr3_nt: TGTGCCAGCAGCTTTGGAGGTTACACTGAAGCTTTCTTT
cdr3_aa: CASSFGGYTEAFF

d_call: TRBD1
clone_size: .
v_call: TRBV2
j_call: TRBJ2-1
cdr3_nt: TGTGCCAGCAGTGAGGAGGGACAGGGCAACAATGAGCAGTTCTTC
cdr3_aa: CASSEEGQGNNEQFF

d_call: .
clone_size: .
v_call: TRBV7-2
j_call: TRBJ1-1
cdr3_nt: TGTGCCAGCAGTCAACAGGTGAACACTGAAGCTTTCTTT
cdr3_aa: CASSQQVNTEAFF

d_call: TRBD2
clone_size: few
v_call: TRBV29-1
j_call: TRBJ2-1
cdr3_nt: TGCAGCGCCGGGCTTCGGGCTAGCGGGGAGCGGGAGCAGTTCTTC
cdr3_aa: CSAGLRASGEREQFF

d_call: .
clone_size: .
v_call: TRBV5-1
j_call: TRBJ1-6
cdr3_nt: TGCGCCAGCAGCTTGGAGACAGCCACCTATAATTCACCCCTCCACTTT
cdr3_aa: CASSLETATYNSPLHF

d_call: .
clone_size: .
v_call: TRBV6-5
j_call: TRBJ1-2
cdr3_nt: TGTGCCAGCAGTTACGGTTATAGGACAGATAGAGGCTACACCTTC
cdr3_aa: CASSYGYRTDRGYTF

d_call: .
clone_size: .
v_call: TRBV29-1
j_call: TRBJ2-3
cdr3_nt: TGCAGCGTTGCTAGGTCAGATACGCAGTATTTT
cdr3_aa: CSVARSDTQYF

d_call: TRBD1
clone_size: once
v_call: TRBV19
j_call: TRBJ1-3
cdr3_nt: TGTGCCAGTAGTATGGGACAGCCGTCTGGAAACACCATATATTTT
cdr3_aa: CASSMGQPSGNTIYF